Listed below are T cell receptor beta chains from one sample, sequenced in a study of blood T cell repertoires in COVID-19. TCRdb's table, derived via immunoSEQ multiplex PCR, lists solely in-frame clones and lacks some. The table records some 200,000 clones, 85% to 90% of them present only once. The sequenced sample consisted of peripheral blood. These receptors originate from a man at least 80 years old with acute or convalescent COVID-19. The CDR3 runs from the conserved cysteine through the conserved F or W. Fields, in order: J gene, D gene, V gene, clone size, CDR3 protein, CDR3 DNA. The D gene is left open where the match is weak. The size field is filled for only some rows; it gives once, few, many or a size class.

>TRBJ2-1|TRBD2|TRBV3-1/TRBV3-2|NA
CASSSLASGLYNEQFF
TGTGCCAGCAGCTCCCTGGCTAGCGGGCTCTACAATGAGCAGTTCTTC
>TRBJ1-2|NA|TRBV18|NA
CASSPAPRGQSNYGYTF
TGTGCCAGCTCACCCGCGCCCCGCGGACAGTCTAACTATGGCTACACCTTC
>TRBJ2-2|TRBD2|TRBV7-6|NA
CASSFFGRDTGELFF
TGTGCCAGCAGCTTTTTCGGGAGGGACACCGGGGAGCTGTTTTTT
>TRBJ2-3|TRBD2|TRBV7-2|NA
CASSLGLAGFTDTQYF
TGTGCCAGCAGCTTAGGCCTAGCGGGATTCACAGATACGCAGTATTTT
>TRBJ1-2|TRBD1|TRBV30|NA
CAWSRGQSYGYTF
TGTGCCTGGAGTCGGGGACAGAGCTATGGCTACACCTTC
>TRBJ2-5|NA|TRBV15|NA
CATSRDRETQYF
TGTGCCACCAGCAGAGATCGGGAGACCCAGTACTTC
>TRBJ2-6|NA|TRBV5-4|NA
CASSDPSGLAGANVLTF
TGTGCCAGCAGCGACCCCTCAGGGTTGGCTGGGGCCAACGTCCTGACTTTC
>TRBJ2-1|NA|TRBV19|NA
CASSIDLWGTGAYNEQFF
TGTGCCAGTAGTATAGATCTATGGGGGACTGGGGCCTACAATGAGCAGTTCTTC
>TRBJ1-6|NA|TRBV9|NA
CASSERGFDSPLHF
TGTGCCAGCAGCGAAAGGGGTTTTGATTCACCCCTCCACTTT
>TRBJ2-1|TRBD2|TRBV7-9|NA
CASSSPGLAPNEQFF
TGTGCCAGCAGCTCGCCGGGACTAGCGCCCAATGAGCAGTTCTTC
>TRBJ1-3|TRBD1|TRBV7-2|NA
CASSGGTAANLGTIYF
TGTGCCAGCTCGGGGGGGACAGCCGCAAATCTGGGCACCATATATTTT
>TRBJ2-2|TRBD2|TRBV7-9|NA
CASSSKRTSGKAGELFF
TGTGCCAGCAGCTCCAAAAGGACTAGCGGGAAGGCCGGGGAGCTGTTTTTT
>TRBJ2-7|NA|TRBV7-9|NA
CASSSTDYEQYF
TGTGCCAGCAGCTCCACAGACTACGAGCAGTACTTC
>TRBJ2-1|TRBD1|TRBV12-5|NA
CASGSDRVVVGEQFF
TGTGCTAGTGGTTCGGACAGGGTGGTGGTTGGTGAGCAGTTCTTC
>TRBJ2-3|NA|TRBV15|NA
CATSRGRDFRDTQYF
TGTGCCACCAGCAGAGGAAGAGATTTCAGGGATACGCAGTATTTT
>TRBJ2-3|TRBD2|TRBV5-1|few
CASSLGTSGRGDTQYF
TGCGCCAGCAGCCTCGGGACTAGCGGGAGGGGTGATACGCAGTATTTT
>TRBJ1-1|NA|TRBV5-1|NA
CASSGRVGGTEAFF
TGCGCCAGCAGCGGCAGGGTGGGGGGCACTGAAGCTTTCTTT
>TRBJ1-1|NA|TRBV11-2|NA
CASSLVQGVKAFF
TGTGCCAGCAGCTTAGTACAGGGAGTGAAAGCTTTCTTT
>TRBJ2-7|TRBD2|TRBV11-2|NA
CASSGGLAGAYEQYF
TGTGCCAGCAGCGGGGGACTAGCGGGGGCCTACGAGCAGTACTTC
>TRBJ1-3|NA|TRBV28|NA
CASSLQGGQGNTIYF
TGTGCCAGCAGTTTACAGGGAGGTCAAGGAAACACCATATATTTT
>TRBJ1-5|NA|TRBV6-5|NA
CASSPQGFGNQPQHF
TGTGCCAGCAGCCCGCAGGGATTCGGCAATCAGCCCCAGCATTTT
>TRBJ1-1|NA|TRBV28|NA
CASISAGGGTEAFF
TGTGCCAGCATCTCGGCCGGGGGAGGCACTGAAGCTTTCTTT
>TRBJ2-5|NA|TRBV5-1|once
CASSENQETQYF
TGCGCCAGCAGCGAGAATCAAGAGACCCAGTACTTC
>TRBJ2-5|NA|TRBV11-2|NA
CASSPGFVAPGRETQYF
TGTGCCAGCAGCCCCGGGTTTGTTGCTCCAGGGAGGGAGACCCAGTACTTC
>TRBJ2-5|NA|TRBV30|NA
CAWSSASQETQYF
TGTGCCTGGAGTTCGGCTAGCCAAGAGACCCAGTACTTC
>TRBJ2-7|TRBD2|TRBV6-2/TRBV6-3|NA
CASSLRELAATYEQYF
TGTGCCAGCAGTCTGCGGGAGCTAGCGGCAACCTACGAGCAGTACTTC
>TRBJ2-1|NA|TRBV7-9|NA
CASSSRLASSYNEQFF
TGTGCCAGCAGCTCTCGACTCGCTAGCTCCTACAATGAGCAGTTCTTC
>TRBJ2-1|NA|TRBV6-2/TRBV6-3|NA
CASSYPEASYNEQFF
TGTGCCAGCAGTTACCCTGAGGCCTCCTACAATGAGCAGTTCTTC
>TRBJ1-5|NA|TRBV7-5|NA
CVRSWRDRGLHSNQPQHF
TGTGTCAGAAGCTGGCGGGACAGGGGGCTCCATAGCAATCAGCCCCAGCATTTT
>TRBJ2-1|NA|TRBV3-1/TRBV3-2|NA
CASSRVPGSYNEQFF
TGTGCCAGCAGCCGGGTCCCGGGCTCCTACAATGAGCAGTTCTTC
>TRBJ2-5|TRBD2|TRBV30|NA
CAWRLAGNINQETQYF
TGTGCCTGGAGGTTAGCGGGGAACATCAACCAAGAGACCCAGTACTTC
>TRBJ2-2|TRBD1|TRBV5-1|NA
CASSPAGTGSGELFF
TGCGCCAGCAGCCCAGCCGGGACAGGGTCAGGGGAGCTGTTTTTT
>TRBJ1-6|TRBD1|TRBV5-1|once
CASSLTGESPLHF
TGCGCCAGCAGCTTGACAGGGGAATCACCCCTCCACTTT
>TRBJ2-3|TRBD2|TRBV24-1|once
CATSDSTSGRYTQYF
TGTGCCACCAGTGATTCGACTAGCGGGAGATATACGCAGTATTTT
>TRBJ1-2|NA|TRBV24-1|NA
CATSRGNGYTF
TGTGCCACCAGTAGGGGGAATGGCTACACCTTC
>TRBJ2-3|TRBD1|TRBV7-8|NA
CASRPTGFSTDTQYF
TGTGCCAGCAGGCCGACAGGGTTTAGCACAGATACGCAGTATTTT
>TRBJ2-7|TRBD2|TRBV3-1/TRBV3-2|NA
CASSKRTSIQSSYEQYF
TGTGCCAGCAGCAAAAGGACTAGCATTCAAAGCTCCTACGAGCAGTACTTC
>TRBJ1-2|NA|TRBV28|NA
CASSIQKSNYGYTF
TGTGCCAGCAGTATACAGAAATCTAACTATGGCTACACCTTC
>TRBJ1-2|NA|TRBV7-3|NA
CASGGGEYGYTF
TGTGCCAGCGGTGGAGGGGAGTATGGCTACACCTTC
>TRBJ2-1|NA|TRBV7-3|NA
CASSPLGVDDEQFF
TGTGCCAGCAGCCCCCTCGGGGTCGACGATGAGCAGTTCTTC
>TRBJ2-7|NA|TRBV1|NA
CTSSQGEAVSVNEQYF
TGCACCAGCAGCCAAGGAGAGGCGGTTTCGGTGAACGAGCAGTACTTC
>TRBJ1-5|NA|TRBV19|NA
CASSVYGGAPQPQHF
TGTGCCAGTAGTGTTTATGGGGGCGCACCTCAGCCCCAGCATTTT
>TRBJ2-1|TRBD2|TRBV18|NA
CASSPPGGAYNEQFF
TGTGCCAGCTCACCACCCGGGGGGGCCTACAATGAGCAGTTCTTC
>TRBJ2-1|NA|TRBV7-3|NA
CASSFRGDEQFF
TGTGCCAGCAGCTTTCGCGGCGATGAGCAGTTCTTC
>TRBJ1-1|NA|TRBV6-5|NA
CASSLLEGTEAFF
TGTGCCAGCAGCCTCCTCGAGGGCACTGAAGCTTTCTTT